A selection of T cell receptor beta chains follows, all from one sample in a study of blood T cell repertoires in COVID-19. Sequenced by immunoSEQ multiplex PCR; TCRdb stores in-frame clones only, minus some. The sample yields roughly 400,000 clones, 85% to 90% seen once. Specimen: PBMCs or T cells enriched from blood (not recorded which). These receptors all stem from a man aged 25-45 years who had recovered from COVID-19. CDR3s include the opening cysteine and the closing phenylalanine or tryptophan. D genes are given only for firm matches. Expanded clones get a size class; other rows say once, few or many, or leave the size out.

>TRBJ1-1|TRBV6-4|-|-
TGTGCCAGCAGTGAGAGCCTGAACACTGAAGCTTTCTTT
CASSESLNTEAFF
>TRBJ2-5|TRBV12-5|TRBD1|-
TGTGCTAGTGGTTCCGGGACAGGGAAAGAGACCCAGTACTTC
CASGSGTGKETQYF
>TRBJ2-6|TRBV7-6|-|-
TGTGCCAGCAGCCTCCCGGGTGCGGGTTATCCCTCCTCTGGGGCCAACGTCCTGACTTTC
CASSLPGAGYPSSGANVLTF
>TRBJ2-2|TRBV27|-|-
TGTGCCAGCAGCCCCTACACCGGGGAGCTGTTTTTT
CASSPYTGELFF
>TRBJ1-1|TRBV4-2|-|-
TGTGCCAGCAGCCAAGTCGGGGAGGGGATGAACACTGAAGCTTTCTTT
CASSQVGEGMNTEAFF
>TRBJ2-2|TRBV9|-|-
TGTGCCAGCAGCGGGGGGGTTCCTAACACCGGGGAGCTGTTTTTT
CASSGGVPNTGELFF
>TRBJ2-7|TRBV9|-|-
TGTGCCAGCAGCGTAGCCCAGGGCTACGAGCAGTACTTC
CASSVAQGYEQYF
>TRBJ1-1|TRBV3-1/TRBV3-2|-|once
TGTGCCAGCAGCCAACGGGGGGGATGGACTGAAGCTTTCTTT
CASSQRGGWTEAFF
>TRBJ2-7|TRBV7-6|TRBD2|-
TGTGCCAGCAGCTTAGGGACTAGCGGGAGTTCCTACGAGCAGTACTTC
CASSLGTSGSSYEQYF
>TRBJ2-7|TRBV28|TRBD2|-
TGTGCCAGCACCGGGGGAGGGGAGAGCTCCTACGAGCAGTACTTC
CASTGGGESSYEQYF
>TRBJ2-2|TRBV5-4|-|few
TGTGCCAGCAGCATACAGGGATTGGCCGGGGAGCTGTTTTTT
CASSIQGLAGELFF
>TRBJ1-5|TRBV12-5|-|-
TGTGCTAGTGGTTTAGAGGTTTCGCCCCAGCATTTT
CASGLEVSPQHF
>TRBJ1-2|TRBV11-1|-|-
TGTGCCAGCAGTCGACAGGAGAACTATGGCTACACCTTC
CASSRQENYGYTF
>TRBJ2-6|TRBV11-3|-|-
TGTGCCAGCAGCTTAGCCTGGGCCAACGTCCTGACTTTC
CASSLAWANVLTF
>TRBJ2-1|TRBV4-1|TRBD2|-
TGCGCCAGCAGCTCTACTAGCGGGAGCAAATGGGATGAGCAGTTCTTC
CASSSTSGSKWDEQFF
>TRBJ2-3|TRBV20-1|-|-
TGCAGTGCTAGTGTGGCGGGCTTTGCAGATACGCAGTATTTT
CSASVAGFADTQYF
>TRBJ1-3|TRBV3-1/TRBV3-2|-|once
TGTGCCAGCAGCCGGGAGTTATCTGGAAACACCATATATTTT
CASSRELSGNTIYF
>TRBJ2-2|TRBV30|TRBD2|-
TGTGCCTGGACCACCTCAGGGACTAGCGGCGCCGGGGAGCTGTTTTTT
CAWTTSGTSGAGELFF
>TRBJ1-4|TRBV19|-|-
TGTGCCAGTAGTATAGTGCGTGAAAAACTGTTTTTT
CASSIVREKLFF
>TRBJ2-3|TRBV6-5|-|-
TGTGCCAGCAGGCACTCAGATACGCAGTATTTT
CASRHSDTQYF
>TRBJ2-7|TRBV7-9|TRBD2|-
TGTGCCAGCAGCTTAGTACTAGCGGCCACCTACGAGCAGTACTTC
CASSLVLAATYEQYF
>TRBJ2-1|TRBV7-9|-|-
TGTGCCAGCAGCTCCCAGGGCCTCTCCTACAATGAGCAGTTCTTC
CASSSQGLSYNEQFF
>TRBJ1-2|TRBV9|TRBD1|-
TGTGCCAGCAGCAGGGTTCAGGGGGCTCTGAACTATGGCTACACCTTC
CASSRVQGALNYGYTF
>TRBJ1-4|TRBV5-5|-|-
TGTGCCAGCAGCGCAGGTCAGGGATGGGGTGAAAAACTGTTTTTT
CASSAGQGWGEKLFF
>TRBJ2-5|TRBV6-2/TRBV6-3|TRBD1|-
TGTGCCAGCAGCCCACACCGGACAGGAGAGACCCAGTACTTC
CASSPHRTGETQYF
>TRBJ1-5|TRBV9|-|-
TGTGCCAGCAGCGTAGGGTCAGGGGCGAGTGATCAGCCCCAGCATTTT
CASSVGSGASDQPQHF
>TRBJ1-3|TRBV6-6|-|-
TGTGCCAGCATGCTACAGGGCTACTCTGGAAACACCATATATTTT
CASMLQGYSGNTIYF
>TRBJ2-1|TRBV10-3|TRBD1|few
TGTGCCATCACCCTTGGCGGGACAGGACATGAGCAGTTCTTC
CAITLGGTGHEQFF
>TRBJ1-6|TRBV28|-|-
TGTGCCAGCAGTCCCGGCCCGGGAAATTCACCCCTCCACTTT
CASSPGPGNSPLHF
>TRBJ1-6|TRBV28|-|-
TGTGCCAGCAGATCCGACAGATACTATAATTCACCCCTCCACTTT
CASRSDRYYNSPLHF
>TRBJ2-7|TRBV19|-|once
TGTGCCAGTAGTTCCCCCCCCCGGGGCGAGCAGTACTTC
CASSSPPRGEQYF
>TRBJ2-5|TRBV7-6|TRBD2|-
TGTGCCAGCAGCTTAGGATCGGGGACTAGCGGGAGCTTAGCCCAGTACTTC
CASSLGSGTSGSLAQYF
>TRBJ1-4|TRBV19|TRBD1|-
TGTGCCACTAAGGACAGGGGACAGGAAAAACTGTTTTTT
CATKDRGQEKLFF
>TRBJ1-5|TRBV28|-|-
TGTGCCAGCAGTGAGAGTCATCAGCCCCAGCATTTT
CASSESHQPQHF
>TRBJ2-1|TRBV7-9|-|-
TGTGCCAGCAGCTCAGCCGCGACTGGCGGGTACTACAATGAGCAGTTCTTC
CASSSAATGGYYNEQFF
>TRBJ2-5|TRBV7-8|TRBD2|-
TGTGCCAGCAGCTCCAACTTCCAGATAGCGGGAGGAGAGACCCAGTACTTC
CASSSNFQIAGGETQYF
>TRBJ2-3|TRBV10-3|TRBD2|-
TGTGCCATCAGGCTGGGGGGGTGGCCAGATACGCAGTATTTT
CAIRLGGWPDTQYF
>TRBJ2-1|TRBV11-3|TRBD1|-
TGTGCCAGCAGCGCAAGACGGGACAGTTCTAACGATGAGCAGTTCTTC
CASSARRDSSNDEQFF
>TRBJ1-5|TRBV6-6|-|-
TGTGCCAGCACGTCGTACAATCAGCCCCAGCATTTT
CASTSYNQPQHF
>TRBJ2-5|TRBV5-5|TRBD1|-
TGTGCCAGCAGCCCACCTAGACAGGGGGCGGAAGAGACCCAGTACTTC
CASSPPRQGAEETQYF
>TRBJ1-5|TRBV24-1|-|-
TGTGCCACCAGTGATCGGGGGAGTGAGCCCCAGCATTTT
CATSDRGSEPQHF
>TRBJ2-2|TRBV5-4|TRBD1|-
TGTGCCAGCAGCTTCAGGGGACAGGGAGGCGGGGAGCTGTTTTTT
CASSFRGQGGGELFF
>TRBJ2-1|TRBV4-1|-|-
TGCGCCAGCAGCCAAAGCCGGGACAATGAGCAGTTCTTC
CASSQSRDNEQFF
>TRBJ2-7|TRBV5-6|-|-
TGTGCCAGCAGCTTGATTTTAGGGGGACCCTCCTACGAGCAGTACTTC
CASSLILGGPSYEQYF